The present T cell receptor (beta chain) was sequenced within a study of T cell responses to AZD1222 COVID-19 vaccine. Study-wide points: Mostly white British, mostly female donors; authors suggested clonal diversity may be underestimated.

TCRdb keeps only in-frame clones here, not all; method: immunoSEQ multiplex PCR. The table shows about 140,000 clones, with around nine tenths occurring only once. This CDR3 contains 15 residues. Deletions cut 4 bases from V and 3 bases from J, with 13 bases between. Germline-derived CDR1 and CDR2 are SEHNR and FQNEAQ (reference sequence). Turning to this clone: The antigen is unknown.

The rearrangement uses TRBV7-9 and TRBJ2-1; a possible D gene is TRBD1 (6 bases). This receptor was identified in an adult in good health. The sample here was peripheral blood, taken on day 0 of AZD1222 vaccination. The DNA of the CDR3 is TGTGCCAGCAGCTCCACAGGGTCGGGCTACAATGAGCAGTTCTTC. Protein: CASSSTGSGYNEQFF.